This T cell receptor beta chain derives from a study of Ad26.COV2.S vaccination and SARS-CoV-2 variants. Treatment given: about 20 received Ad26.COV2.S at low or high dose, single or two shots; 5 received placebo; per-sample allocation not given. The samples were gathered on day 63 after the first injection of vaccine or placebo. Generated by immunoSEQ multiplex PCR, the TCRdb table keeps only in-frame clones and is missing some. The sample records roughly 300,000 clones, roughly 90% being singletons. The TCR originated in a person between 18 and 65 years old who received the Ad26.COV2.S COVID-19 vaccine or a placebo. Specimen: peripheral blood, collected in a trial of Ad26.COV2.S vaccine versus placebo.

The CDR3 is CASSPSGQAYEQYF. The CDR3 DNA sequence: TGCGCCAGCAGCCCCTCGGGACAGGCCTACGAGCAGTACTTC. The J gene is TRBJ2-7, the V gene TRBV4-1; TRBD1 matches at 8 bases. The CDR3 runs to 14 residues. The V gene end was trimmed by 4 bases and the J gene end by 2 bases; junction bases not matched to a gene: 4. Germline V gives CDR1 MGHRA, CDR2 YSYEKL.